This T cell receptor (beta chain) was captured in a study of blood T cell repertoires in COVID-19 (dated by TCRdb to between 2020 and 2021). General notes on the study: Samples covering the acute and convalescent phases of COVID-19 were provided by collaborators in the United States, Italy and Spain. The sample metadata nearly always contained a de-identified subject ID, COVID-19 status, age in years and sex. The samples were drawn from the first 160 participants of the ongoing ImmuneRACE study and from roughly 1,300 subjects provided by 6 global collaborators. The repertoires were made available in a free public database intended to serve as a resource for research on the immune response to SARS-CoV-2. The material from the prospective study consisted of cDNA or gDNA derived from T cells, B-cell-depleted T cells, or PBMCs. The dataset comprised deeply sampled blood TCRbeta repertoires from subjects exposed to, actively infected with, or recovered from COVID-19. Where available, HLA class I and class II types were taken from metadata supplied by the sample provider and were not determined by assay-based typing.

Reading from cysteine to phenylalanine, the CDR3 counts 13 amino acids. Of the read, only the CDR3 DNA is kept; its 39 bases are in frame from base 1. CDR1 is given as MGHDK and CDR2 as SYGVNS, both from the germline V gene. The trim is 7 bases for V and 11 bases for J, with a gap of 20 bases between the germline ends. TCRbeta CDR3 regions were amplified from genomic DNA by means of the immunoSEQ Assay, a bias-controlled multiplex PCR. The source study handled its data this way. The number of nucleated cells in each sample was estimated by amplification of reference gene primers within the assay. Sequence reads were collapsed and filtered to measure the absolute abundance of every unique TCRbeta CDR3 rearrangement. For each sample, productive Simpson clonality was calculated by taking the square root of Simpson's diversity index across productive rearrangements. The table comes from immuneACCESS by way of TCRdb, which keeps in-frame sequences with V and J called. Part of the clones is missing from these tables; in studies checked, under half for an unresolved V gene and the rest for unknown reasons. Clone size and V and J calls were adopted from that table, with D and trimming inferred from the DNA. This sample gives about 200,000 clones in total; roughly nine tenths of them show up just once. The top ten constitute 0.7% to 0.95% of the sample.

The study at large found these results: The amount of clinical and demographic metadata varied by source and participant and was provided uncurated.

For this clone: The antigen it binds to is not known. The sample holds no much larger clone one base away, and base qualities are not on file.

Collaborating institutions collected whole blood in K2EDTA tubes following their own protocols. For TCRbeta analysis, collaborators shipped samples in one of three forms: frozen whole blood, isolated PBMCs, or DNA extracted from either of those sample types. Material for sequencing was peripheral blood. The receptor chain draws on TRBV25-1 and TRBJ1-1; the D gene lacks a confident call. This clonotype was sampled from a woman aged 70 to 79 with acute or convalescent COVID-19. The CDR3 in this case is CASTSPDLPKAFF. The nucleotide sequence is TGTGCCAGCACAAGTCCGGACTTGCCTAAGGCTTTCTTT.